Listed here is a single T cell receptor (beta chain). Its cognate antigen has yet to be identified. The sample holds no much larger clone one base away, and base qualities are not on file. The entry originates in a study of blood T cell repertoires in COVID-19 (dated by TCRdb to about 2020). Context from the whole study: Samples covering the acute and convalescent phases of COVID-19 were provided by collaborators in the United States, Italy and Spain. Deeply sampled blood TCRbeta repertoires from subjects exposed to, actively infected with, or recovered from COVID-19 were included in the dataset. Nearly every sample came with metadata listing a de-identified subject ID, COVID-19 status, age in years and sex. The prospective study material was composed of cDNA or gDNA derived from T cells, B-cell-depleted T cells, or PBMCs. Samples came from the ongoing ImmuneRACE study (first 160 participants) plus 1,254 subjects from 6 global collaborators. Where available, HLA class I and class II types were obtained from metadata supplied by the sample provider rather than from assay-based typing. The repertoires were made available in a free public database intended to serve as a resource for research on the immune response to SARS-CoV-2. What the research found in general, with its limitations: The amount of clinical and demographic metadata varied by source and participant and was provided uncurated.

The collaborating institutions used their own protocols to collect whole blood in K2EDTA tubes. For TCRbeta analysis, collaborators shipped samples as frozen whole blood, isolated PBMCs, or DNA extracted from either of those sample types. The CDR3 spans 11 residues, from the cysteine through the phenylalanine. Only the CDR3 part of the read is kept: 33 bases, read in frame from the first base. The germline V gene provides CDR1 SQVTM and CDR2 ANQGSEA. V lost 5 bases and J lost 4 bases; the stretch between them is 6 bases long. TCRbeta CDR3 regions were amplified from genomic DNA by means of the immunoSEQ Assay, a bias-controlled multiplex PCR. The study's processing was this. Within the assay, amplification of reference gene primers was used to estimate how many nucleated cells each sample contained. To quantify the absolute abundance of each unique TCRbeta CDR3 rearrangement, sequence reads were collapsed and filtered. For each sample, productive Simpson clonality was calculated by taking the square root of Simpson's diversity index across productive rearrangements. The immuneACCESS repertoire file appears here via TCRdb, limited to in-frame rearrangements. These files lack a portion of the clones; in checked studies, under half of the deficit traces to unresolved V genes, and the cause of the others is not known. Clonal size and the V and J genes are those of that table, whereas D and trimming came from the DNA. A total of fewer than 60,000 clones appear in this sample, around 90% of them only once. The top ten hold roughly 9.1% of the sample.

The clonotype originates from a human donor with acute or convalescent COVID-19. The donor label of this sample is uncertain. In this chain, TRBV29-1 is recombined with TRBJ1-3, with no confidently assigned D gene. The sample comprised peripheral blood. The DNA reads TGCAGCGTTCACCGGGGAAACACCATATATTTT. It encodes CSVHRGNTIYF.